Listed below are T cell receptor beta chains from one sample, sequenced in a study of cytomegalovirus exposure and HLA in healthy donors. This table comes from immunoSEQ multiplex PCR, and its TCRdb copy is limited to in-frame clones, with some not included. The table lists about 140,000 clones, 70% to 90% of them singletons. What was sequenced was PBMCs. The receptors originated from a man aged 50 to 60 in good health and CMV-seronegative. CDR3s include the opening cysteine and the closing phenylalanine or tryptophan. Fields, in order: clone size, D gene, V gene, J gene, CDR3 protein, CDR3 DNA. A D gene is named only where the DNA matches it firmly. For some rows the clone size is stated as once, few or many, or as a class when expanded; others skip it.

.,.,TRBV27,TRBJ1-2,CASSSHGRQKGDGYTF,TGTGCCAGCAGTTCCCATGGACGTCAAAAAGGGGATGGCTACACCTTC
.,TRBD1,TRBV7-3,TRBJ1-1,CASSQGGVNTEAFF,TGTGCCAGCAGCCAAGGGGGCGTGAACACTGAAGCTTTCTTT
.,.,TRBV30,TRBJ1-3,CAWSVQASGNTIYF,TGTGCCTGGAGTGTACAGGCCTCTGGAAACACCATATATTTT
.,TRBD1,TRBV18,TRBJ2-6,CASSPKAGTGDSGANVLTF,TGTGCCAGCTCACCAAAAGCCGGGACAGGGGACTCTGGGGCCAACGTCCTGACTTTC
.,.,TRBV7-2,TRBJ1-5,CASSLGGVGGARNQPQHF,TGTGCCAGCAGCTTAGGTGGAGTAGGGGGGGCTAGGAATCAGCCCCAGCATTTT
.,.,TRBV7-2,TRBJ2-5,CASSLASAQETQYF,TGTGCCAGCAGCTTAGCTAGCGCCCAAGAGACCCAGTACTTC
.,TRBD2,TRBV5-6,TRBJ2-5,CASSSRAGGSTQYF,TGTGCCAGCAGCTCCCGGGCGGGGGGCTCAACCCAGTACTTC
.,TRBD2,TRBV4-1,TRBJ2-1,CAGSQDRLAGGYNEQFF,TGCGCCGGCAGCCAAGATCGCCTAGCGGGGGGGTACAATGAGCAGTTCTTC
.,TRBD1,TRBV29-1,TRBJ2-1,CSAGVGAGGRNEQFF,TGCAGCGCTGGGGTGGGGGCAGGGGGCCGCAATGAGCAGTTCTTC
.,TRBD1,TRBV6-5,TRBJ1-6,CASSYGQGWDSPLHF,TGTGCCAGCAGTTACGGACAGGGATGGGATTCACCCCTCCACTTT
once,.,TRBV19,TRBJ1-5,CASSIMGGREPQHF,TGTGCCAGTAGTATTATGGGGGGGCGTGAGCCCCAGCATTTT
.,.,TRBV21-1,TRBJ1-2,CASSKDPGVGYTF,TGTGCCAGCAGCAAAGACCCGGGGGTCGGCTACACCTTC
.,.,TRBV28,TRBJ2-7,CASSSPGGAIAYEQYF,TGTGCCAGCAGTTCCCCGGGGGGCGCGATTGCCTACGAGCAGTACTTC
.,.,TRBV5-5,TRBJ2-1,CASSSTGPSYNEQFF,TGTGCCAGCAGCTCTACAGGGCCCTCCTACAATGAGCAGTTCTTC
.,.,TRBV5-8,TRBJ1-4,CASSPAGNLGEKLFF,TGTGCCAGCAGCCCCGCGGGGAACCTTGGTGAAAAACTGTTTTTT
.,TRBD1,TRBV5-1,TRBJ1-2,CASSDVQGANYGYTF,TGCGCCAGCAGCGACGTTCAGGGGGCCAACTATGGCTACACCTTC
.,.,TRBV30,TRBJ1-1,CAWSSGGPEAFF,TGTGCCTGGAGTTCGGGGGGACCTGAAGCTTTCTTT
.,.,TRBV4-1,TRBJ2-7,CASSQVGSYEQYF,TGCGCCAGCAGCCAAGTCGGTTCCTACGAGCAGTACTTC
.,TRBD2,TRBV10-1,TRBJ2-3,CASSDASGGTSTDTQYF,TGCGCCAGCAGTGATGCTAGCGGGGGGACTAGCACAGATACGCAGTATTTT
.,TRBD1,TRBV6-5,TRBJ2-7,CASSYSFRGLYEQYF,TGTGCCAGCAGTTACTCCTTCAGGGGGCTCTACGAGCAGTACTTC
once,TRBD2,TRBV19,TRBJ2-1,CASRNRGLAEEQFF,TGTGCCAGTAGAAACAGGGGACTAGCGGAGGAGCAGTTCTTC
.,TRBD2,TRBV5-6,TRBJ2-1,CASSRLAGGSYNEQFF,TGTGCCAGCAGCAGACTAGCGGGGGGCTCCTACAATGAGCAGTTCTTC
few,.,TRBV5-4,TRBJ1-5,CASSLRGGNQPQHF,TGTGCCAGCAGCCTACGGGGGGGCAACCAGCCCCAGCATTTT
.,TRBD1,TRBV28,TRBJ1-2,CASSAAGGASTYGYTF,TGTGCCAGCAGTGCCGCAGGGGGCGCTAGTACCTATGGCTACACCTTC
.,TRBD1,TRBV7-9,TRBJ2-6,CASSPRTGSGANVLTF,TGTGCCAGCAGCCCCAGGACAGGGTCTGGGGCCAACGTCCTGACTTTC
.,TRBD2,TRBV29-1,TRBJ2-7,CSVTPIGEGLEQYF,TGCAGCGTGACCCCGATCGGGGAGGGTCTCGAGCAGTACTTC
once,TRBD2,TRBV2,TRBJ2-1,CASGRVAGDYNEQFF,TGTGCCAGCGGAAGGGTAGCGGGGGACTACAATGAGCAGTTCTTC